A single sample is the source of the 22 T cell receptor beta chains below, sequenced in a study of shared clonotypes between healthy human individuals. Clones were sequenced by immunoSEQ multiplex PCR, and TCRdb holds only the in-frame ones, with some missing. Seen here are roughly 650,000 clones, about 96% observed once, and the top ten hold approximately 0.057%. Sequencing input: naive CD4+ T cells sorted from blood. Subset: CD45RA+ positively selected. Receptors originate from a woman younger than 45 in good health.

The CDR3 is CASRVSGSYNEQFF. The CDR3, as DNA: TGTGCCAGCAGGGTTAGCGGATCCTACAATGAGCAGTTCTTC. The genes are TRBV11-2 and TRBJ2-1, with a weak D call TRBD2 (6 bases). CDR3 length equals 14 residues. Germline lookup yields CDR1 SGHAT and CDR2 FQNNGV. Trimming cost V 6 bases and J 1 base, with 10 bases left between them. The full variable domain, completed using reference TRBV11-2 and TRBJ2-1, is EAGVAQSPRYKIIEKRQSVAFWCNPISGHATLYWYQQILGQGPKLLIQFQNNGVVDDSQLPKDRFSAERLKGVDSTLKIQPAKLEDSAVYLCASRVSGSYNEQFFGPGTRLTVL.

This clone was picked up one time. V usage is TRBV5-8 and J usage is TRBJ2-1; D is ambiguous. The CDR3 is 18 residues long. Trimming took 0 bases from V and 0 from J, leaving 16 bases between them. CDR1 is SGHTS, CDR2 YDEGEE, per germline. For the CDR3, the DNA is TGTGCCAGCAGCTTGGGCTTGCTTAGCCGGAGCTCCTACAATGAGCAGTTCTTC. It yields the protein CASSLGLLSRSSYNEQFF.

The V call is TRBV18, the J call TRBJ2-5; perhaps TRBD2 as D (5 bases). V gave up 5 bases and J gave up 5 bases, with 12 bases separating them. Germline lookup yields CDR1 KGHSH and CDR2 LQKENI. CDR3 size: 13 residues. CDR3 in DNA: TGTGCCAGCTCAGCTAGTCCGGGGGAGACCCAGTACTTC. Protein: CASSASPGETQYF.

Details on this clone: This CDR3 is also generated by other DNA sequences in the sample. This chain connects TRBV28 to TRBJ1-2; TRBD1 agrees at 7 bases. Per germline, CDR1 MDHEN and CDR2 SYDVKM. This CDR3 comprises 13 residues. V gave up 6 bases and J gave up 2 bases; unmatched junction bases: 3. As DNA, the CDR3 is TGTGCCAGCAGCACACAGGGGAACTATGGCTACACCTTC. Residues: CASSTQGNYGYTF.

The gene calls are TRBV18 and TRBJ2-3; 7 positions agree with TRBD1. J lost 5 bases, V lost 0 bases, and 26 bases had no gene match. The CDR3 has 22 residues. CDR1 is KGHSH, CDR2 LQKENI, per germline. The CDR3 here is CASSPPSPNPQNPGQRGDTQYF. DNA for the CDR3: TGTGCCAGCTCACCACCTTCTCCGAACCCCCAAAACCCGGGACAGAGAGGAGATACGCAGTATTTT. Together with reference TRBV18 and TRBJ2-3, the CDR3 gives the full variable domain: NAGVMQNPRHLVRRRGQEARLRCSPMKGHSHVYWYRQLPEEGLKFMVYLQKENIIDESGMPKERFSAEFPKEGPSILRIQQVVRGDSAAYFCASSPPSPNPQNPGQRGDTQYFGPGTRLTVL.

The chain is built from TRBV5-1 and TRBJ2-2; TRBD1 matches 7 bases. J lost 4 bases, V lost 2 bases, and 5 bases had no gene match. The CDR3 covers 15 residues. Germline V gene data show CDR1 as SGHRS and CDR2 as YFSETQ. The CDR3 DNA reads TGCGCCAGCAGCTTACAGGGGCAGGGCACCGGGGAGCTGTTTTTT. The encoded protein is CASSLQGQGTGELFF. Combining the CDR3 with reference TRBV5-1 and TRBJ2-2 gives the whole variable domain KAGVTQTPRYLIKTRGQQVTLSCSPISGHRSVSWYQQTPGQGLQFLFEYFSETQRNKGNFPGRFSGRQFSNSRSEMNVSTLELGDSALYLCASSLQGQGTGELFFGEGSRLTVL.

This clone was seen only once. The chain carries TRBV5-1 and TRBJ1-3; D call uncertain. Germline V CDR1 and CDR2: SGHRS, YFSETQ. V was shortened by 0 bases and J by 0 bases, with 10 bases between the two germline ends. There are 16 residues in the CDR3. The CDR3 nucleotides are TGCGCCAGCAGCTTGGAAGACGGGAGCTCTGGAAACACCATATATTTT. This gives the protein CASSLEDGSSGNTIYF.

The chain joins TRBV11-2 to TRBJ1-2; D may be TRBD1 (5 bases). The CDR3 runs to 15 residues. The V and J ends lost 0 bases and 5 bases respectively, with 13 bases between them. The germline gives CDR1 SGHAT, CDR2 FQNNGV. This chain's CDR3 is CASSLDQGPGYGYTF. CDR3 sequence (DNA): TGTGCCAGCAGCTTAGACCAGGGACCAGGGTATGGCTACACCTTC.

The chain uses TRBV4-1 and TRBJ2-5; no clear D. Germline CDR1 is MGHRA and CDR2 is YSYEKL. There are 13 residues in the CDR3. V shed 4 bases and J shed 5 bases, with 11 bases lying between them. The CDR3 region is CASSPQTAETQYF. For the CDR3, the DNA is TGCGCCAGCAGCCCTCAAACGGCTGAGACCCAGTACTTC.

The gene calls are TRBV5-1 and TRBJ2-7; TRBD2 matches at 9 bases. With V trimmed by 4 bases and J by 3 bases, 11 bases remained unmatched. Germline CDR1 reads SGHRS; CDR2 reads YFSETQ. The CDR3 has 16 amino acids. CDR3 sequence (DNA): TGCGCCAGCAGCAGAGATTCCCTAGCGGGACTCTACGAGCAGTACTTC. Translation: CASSRDSLAGLYEQYF.

J is TRBJ1-2 and V is TRBV7-9; 8 nucleotides line up with TRBD1. Losses at the gene ends were 5 bases for V and 8 bases for J; bases not matched to a gene: 10. The CDR3 sequence is 14 residues long. Germline V gene lookup returns CDR1 SEHNR and CDR2 FQNEAQ (reference sequence). As DNA, the CDR3 is TGTGCCAGCAGCCCACCGGGACAGGTAGTCGGCTACACCTTC. Protein: CASSPPGQVVGYTF.

The chain employs TRBV7-9 and TRBJ2-1; 7 bases match TRBD2. This CDR3 comprises 16 residues. Unmatched junction bases numbered 5, after V lost 1 base and J lost 2 bases. Germline loops: CDR1 SEHNR, CDR2 FQNEAQ (reference sequence). Here the CDR3 DNA reads TGTGCCAGCAGCTTAGTAGGAGGGAGGGCCTACAATGAGCAGTTCTTC. This gives the protein CASSLVGGRAYNEQFF.

The CDR3 protein is CASTRAGGVQETQYF. In nucleotides, the CDR3 is TGCGCCAGCACGAGAGCGGGAGGGGTCCAAGAGACCCAGTACTTC. The genes are TRBV4-1 and TRBJ2-5; 10 bases are a match to TRBD2. CDR1 and CDR2 from the germline V gene are MGHRA and YSYEKL. The CDR3 loop spans 15 amino acids. V was pared by 7 bases and J by 1 base, with 6 bases of the junction left unmatched.

The CDR3 loop is CASSLSGRVHEQYF. In nucleotides, the CDR3 is TGTGCCAGCAGTTTATCGGGCAGGGTACACGAGCAGTACTTC. The rearrangement uses TRBV28 and TRBJ2-7, with D possibly TRBD1 on 5 matching bases. CDR1 MDHEN and CDR2 SYDVKM come from the germline V gene. This CDR3 contains 14 residues. Trimming stripped 1 base from V and 5 bases from J, with 12 bases between.

The rearrangement joins TRBV6-6 to TRBJ2-5; 15 positions match TRBD2. The CDR3 is 16 amino acids. Germline CDR1 is MNHNY and CDR2 is SVGAGI (reference sequence). V lost 6 bases to trimming and J lost 1 base; unmatched junction nucleotides: 3. CDR3 sequence (DNA): TGTGCCAGCAGGCGGACTAGCGGGAGGGCCCAAGAGACCCAGTACTTC. Its protein product is CASRRTSGRAQETQYF.

The chain employs TRBV7-9 and TRBJ2-1; no firm D call. Per the germline V gene, CDR1 is SEHNR and CDR2 is FQNEAQ (reference sequence). The CDR3 is made up of 12 amino acids. V was shortened by 6 bases and J by 10 bases, with 13 bases between the two germline ends. CDR3 DNA sequence: TGTGCCAGCAGAACACCGGACGAAGAGCAGTTCTTC. This sequence encodes CASRTPDEEQFF.

This sequence joins TRBV27 and TRBJ1-2; no reliable D call. This CDR3 spans 15 amino acids. CDR1 MNHEY and CDR2 SMNVEV come from the germline V gene (reference sequence). V lost 7 bases, J lost 4 bases, and 19 bases lay in between. The chain's CDR3 is CASTENQAGSYGYTF. CDR3 bases: TGTGCCAGCACCGAAAACCAGGCAGGCAGCTATGGCTACACCTTC.

The chain is built from TRBV19 and TRBJ2-5, with D perhaps matching TRBD2 (6 bases). Near its end, the DNA agrees better with TRBJ2-7, so the J call may be wrong. The CDR3 is made up of 14 amino acids. Looked up from germline, CDR1 is LNHDA and CDR2 is SQIVND (reference sequence). The CDR3 loop is CASSNIADPYEQYF. CDR3 coding DNA: TGTGCCAGTAGCAACATAGCGGACCCCTACGAGCAGTACTTC.

The chain combines TRBV10-1 with TRBJ2-2, with D possibly being TRBD1 or TRBD2 (5 bases each). V lost 3 bases, J lost 0 bases, and 8 bases lay in between. This CDR3 has 15 amino acids. The germline V gene has CDR1 WNHNN and CDR2 SYGVQD (reference sequence). The CDR3 DNA follows: TGCGCCAGCAGTGACGAGGGGACGAACACCGGGGAGCTGTTTTTT. Encoded protein: CASSDEGTNTGELFF.

The CDR3 nucleotides read TGTGCCAGCTCACATACAGGGACCTCTGGAAACACCATATATTTT. This codes for CASSHTGTSGNTIYF. This chain connects TRBV18 to TRBJ1-3; D may be TRBD1 (6 bases). V lost 4 bases to trimming and J lost 0 bases, with 10 bases between them. Germline V gene sequence: CDR1 KGHSH, CDR2 LQKENI. There are 15 residues in the CDR3.

The rearrangement uses TRBV6-5 and TRBJ1-2, with D possibly being TRBD1 (5 bases). Trimming took 0 bases from V and 2 from J, leaving 10 bases between them. This CDR3 contains 15 residues. The germline CDR1 and CDR2 sequences are MNHEY and SVGAGI. In DNA, the CDR3 is TGTGCCAGCAGTTACTCGAACCGGGGCAACTATGGCTACACCTTC. Protein sequence: CASSYSNRGNYGYTF.

This chain links TRBV9 with TRBJ2-1, with D perhaps TRBD1 or TRBD2 (7 bases each). The V end was cut by 2 bases, the J end by 2 bases, with 29 bases between. CDR3 length: 21 residues. Germline V CDR1 and CDR2: SGDLS, YYNGEE. The CDR3 DNA follows: TGTGCCAGCAGCGTCAGGGGGGTTAGGCTAGCGGAAGAGTTAACCTACAATGAGCAGTTCTTC. Protein product: CASSVRGVRLAEELTYNEQFF.